The 28 T cell receptor beta chains below come from one sample, sequenced in a study of shared clonotypes between healthy human individuals. Data came from immunoSEQ multiplex PCR; TCRdb stores just in-frame clones and leaves some out. The data contain about 1,800,000 clones, approximately 94% of them singletons. CD45RO-negative CD8 cells positively selected for CCR7 made up the naive population, which excluded terminally differentiated effector memory CD45RA+ cells. Sequencing used naive CD8+ T cells sorted from blood. The receptors derive from a man aged 18 to 35 in good health.

The genes are TRBV30 and TRBJ2-7, with D perhaps matching TRBD1 (5 bases). V lost 3 bases and J 7 bases, leaving 16 bases between the germline ends. Germline CDR1 reads GTSNPN; CDR2 reads SVGIG (reference sequence). CDR3 length: 13 amino acids. The CDR3 region has the DNA TGTGCCTGGAGGTTGGTCTCAGGGTATGAGCAGTACTTC. It codes for CAWRLVSGYEQYF.

The V and J genes are TRBV6-6 and TRBJ2-7; D remains ambiguous. V shed 4 bases and J shed 0 bases, with 16 bases lying between them. Per germline, CDR1 MNHNY and CDR2 SVGAGI (reference sequence). This CDR3 is built from 16 residues. DNA for the CDR3: TGTGCCAGCAGTTCCCCACCCCCGTTGAGCTCCTACGAGCAGTACTTC. This gives the protein CASSSPPPLSSYEQYF.

The rearrangement joins TRBV7-9 to TRBJ1-1; D is unresolved. V was trimmed by 2 bases and J by 4 bases, leaving 11 bases between them. The germline V gene encodes CDR1 SEHNR and CDR2 FQNEAQ (reference sequence). The CDR3 length is 14 residues. The chain's CDR3 is CASSLHKLGTEAFF. As DNA, the CDR3 is TGTGCCAGCAGCTTACACAAACTCGGCACTGAAGCTTTCTTT.

The CDR3 is CASSLAPRLAGGSVGAETQYF. The CDR3 coding sequence is TGTGCCAGCAGCTTAGCCCCTAGACTAGCGGGGGGTTCGGTAGGGGCAGAGACCCAGTACTTC. This chain uses TRBV7-2 with TRBJ2-5; 13 bases map to TRBD2. With V trimmed by 0 bases and J by 4 bases, 17 bases remained unmatched. Germline CDR1 is SGHTA and CDR2 is FQGNSA. The CDR3 runs 21 residues. The full variable domain, with the rest looked up from reference TRBV7-2 and TRBJ2-5, is GAGVSQSPSNKVTEKGKDVELRCDPISGHTALYWYRQSLGQGLEFLIYFQGNSAPDKSGLPSDRFSAERTGGSVSTLTIQRTQQEDSAVYLCASSLAPRLAGGSVGAETQYFGPGTRLLVL.

V usage is TRBV9 and J usage is TRBJ1-2, with D perhaps matching TRBD1 (5 bases). V lost 4 bases, J lost 8 bases, and 12 bases lay in between. The CDR3 contains 12 residues. Germline V gene lookup returns CDR1 SGDLS and CDR2 YYNGEE. The CDR3 DNA is TGTGCCAGCAGCTTTTCAGGGTCCGGCTACACCTTC. This sequence encodes CASSFSGSGYTF.

CDR3 loop: CASSLNDEQFF. The CDR3, as DNA: TGTGCCAGCAGTTTAAACGATGAGCAGTTCTTC. The V and J genes are TRBV28 and TRBJ2-1; no firm D call. The V gene's germline CDR1 is MDHEN and CDR2 SYDVKM. Trimming took off 2 bases at V and 8 bases at J, with 4 bases between the two ends. This CDR3 contains 11 residues.

The rearrangement links TRBV11-3 to TRBJ2-7, with TRBD1 identical over 9 bases. CDR3 size: 15 residues. Germline lookup yields CDR1 SGHNT and CDR2 YENEEA. V trimming: 5 bases; J trimming: 0 bases; junction bases outside the gene matches: 5. CDR3 sequence (DNA): TGTGCCAGCAGCCCGCACAGGGGGCTCTCCTACGAGCAGTACTTC. It is translated as CASSPHRGLSYEQYF.

The rearrangement links TRBV5-1 to TRBJ2-7; 8 bases are a match to TRBD2. The V and J ends lost 2 bases and 0 bases, in that order; junction bases with no gene match: 4. Per germline, CDR1 SGHRS and CDR2 YFSETQ. The CDR3 is made up of 15 amino acids. The CDR3 DNA sequence: TGCGCCAGCAGCTTAGCCAGCGGGAGCTCCTACGAGCAGTACTTC. Translation: CASSLASGSSYEQYF. Combining the CDR3 with reference TRBV5-1 and TRBJ2-7 gives the whole variable domain KAGVTQTPRYLIKTRGQQVTLSCSPISGHRSVSWYQQTPGQGLQFLFEYFSETQRNKGNFPGRFSGRQFSNSRSEMNVSTLELGDSALYLCASSLASGSSYEQYFGPGTRLTVT.

Remarks on this clone: The same CDR3 arises from other DNA sequences in this sample as well. V usage is TRBV5-5 and J usage is TRBJ1-2, with D unresolved. Germline V gene data show CDR1 as SGHKS and CDR2 as YYEKEE (reference sequence). Trimming pared 0 bases from V and 5 bases from J, leaving 5 bases between. The CDR3 consists of 12 residues. The CDR3 loop is CASSLGSYGYTF. CDR3 in DNA: TGTGCCAGCAGCTTGGGGAGTTATGGCTACACCTTC.

The gene calls are TRBV7-6 and TRBJ2-1, with TRBD2 matching 10 bases. The junction had 4 bases not matched to a gene; V was cut back by 2 bases and J by 9 bases. Germline V gene data show CDR1 as SGHVS and CDR2 as FNYEAQ. The CDR3 is 14 residues long. In DNA, the CDR3 is TGTGCCAGCAGCTTAACTAGCGGGGACAGTGAGCAGTTCTTC. Translated: CASSLTSGDSEQFF.

The V and J genes are TRBV9 and TRBJ1-1; TRBD1 is a possible D gene (6 bases). CDR3 length equals 13 residues. Deletions cut 0 bases from V and 6 bases from J, with 9 bases between. Germline CDR1 reads SGDLS; CDR2 reads YYNGEE. This chain's CDR3 is CASSVEQGPEAFF. The DNA for the CDR3 is TGTGCCAGCAGCGTAGAGCAGGGGCCTGAAGCTTTCTTT.

This clone was recorded only once. V and J are TRBV5-1 and TRBJ2-3, with D maybe TRBD2 (6 bases). This CDR3 region has 14 residues. Trimming left V 0 bases short and J 5 bases short, with 10 bases between. Germline CDR1 reads SGHRS; CDR2 reads YFSETQ. The CDR3 spells CASSLETGEDTQYF. The CDR3 DNA is TGCGCCAGCAGCTTGGAAACGGGAGAAGATACGCAGTATTTT. Complete variable domain (other parts from reference TRBV5-1 and TRBJ2-3): KAGVTQTPRYLIKTRGQQVTLSCSPISGHRSVSWYQQTPGQGLQFLFEYFSETQRNKGNFPGRFSGRQFSNSRSEMNVSTLELGDSALYLCASSLETGEDTQYFGPGTRLTVL.

J is TRBJ2-1 and V is TRBV7-9; TRBD1 matches at 8 bases. The V segment lost 5 bases and the J segment 5 bases; nucleotides outside the gene matches: 14. CDR1 and CDR2 (germline): SEHNR, FQNEAQ (reference sequence). The CDR3 extends over 17 amino acids. The CDR3 reads CASSARTGTDANNEQFF. The CDR3 nucleotides read TGTGCCAGCAGCGCTCGGACAGGGACGGACGCCAACAATGAGCAGTTCTTC.

The chain couples TRBV9 to TRBJ1-2; the D gene is possibly TRBD1 (5 bases). Between the trimmed V and J ends, which lost 0 bases and 0 bases, there was a span of 9 bases. CDR1 and CDR2 (germline): SGDLS, YYNGEE. The CDR3 contains 15 residues. CDR3 sequence (DNA): TGTGCCAGCAGCGTAGGGGACGTCCCTAACTATGGCTACACCTTC. The encoded protein is CASSVGDVPNYGYTF.

Notes on this clone: Other DNA sequences of this sample code for an identical CDR3. V gene TRBV9 combines with J gene TRBJ2-1; possible D gene TRBD2, 7 bases. This CDR3 comprises 15 residues. Trimming stripped 2 bases from V and 4 bases from J, with 13 bases between. Germline CDR1 and CDR2: SGDLS and YYNGEE. The CDR3 bases are TGTGCCAGCAGCGTCGTCGGGGGGCCTTACAATGAGCAGTTCTTC. As protein: CASSVVGGPYNEQFF.

The rearrangement joins TRBV4-3 to TRBJ2-1, with TRBD2 matching over 8 bases. There are 16 residues in the CDR3. Germline lookup yields CDR1 LGHNA and CDR2 YSLEER. Trimming removed 0 bases from V and 6 bases from J; junction bases left unmatched: 7. This chain's CDR3 is CASSQDSSGSFNEQFF. In DNA, the CDR3 is TGCGCCAGCAGCCAAGATTCCAGCGGGAGCTTCAATGAGCAGTTCTTC.

A word on this clone: In the same sample, other DNA sequences code for this CDR3. The gene calls are TRBV4-1 and TRBJ1-5; a weak D match, TRBD1 (5 bases). The V end was cut by 3 bases, the J end by 0 bases, with 9 bases between. This CDR3 has 15 amino acids. CDR1 and CDR2 (germline): MGHRA, YSYEKL. The chain's CDR3 is CASSQGQNSNQPQHF. In DNA form, the CDR3 reads TGCGCCAGCAGCCAGGGGCAGAATAGCAATCAGCCCCAGCATTTT.

V gene TRBV6-5 combines with J gene TRBJ2-1, with TRBD2 matching 9 bases. The CDR3 runs to 15 residues. CDR1 and CDR2 from the germline V gene are MNHEY and SVGAGI. V dropped 6 bases and J dropped 2; count of bases not matched to a gene: 5. The DNA of the CDR3 is TGTGCCAGCAGCGTTATAGCGGGAGCCTACAATGAGCAGTTCTTC. Protein product: CASSVIAGAYNEQFF.

In regard to this clone: Other DNA sequences in this specimen translate into the identical CDR3. The V gene is TRBV11-2, the J gene TRBJ2-1; D gene ambiguous. There are 12 residues in the CDR3. Germline V CDR1 and CDR2: SGHAT, FQNNGV. Trimming left V 0 bases short and J 9 bases short, with 6 bases between. The CDR3 here is CASSLDRSEQFF. CDR3 DNA: TGTGCCAGCAGCTTAGATCGAAGTGAGCAGTTCTTC.

The rearrangement joins TRBV2 to TRBJ2-3; 8 bases align to TRBD1. The CDR3 consists of 15 residues. Germline CDR1 and CDR2: SNHLY and FYNNEI. V shed 5 bases, J shed 1 base, and the junction held 5 bases outside the gene matches. The CDR3 DNA sequence: TGTGCCAGCAGTCGGCCGACAGGGGGCACAGATACGCAGTATTTT. The encoded protein is CASSRPTGGTDTQYF.

The genes are TRBV5-4 and TRBJ1-2; D may be TRBD1 (5 bases). The V gene lost 2 bases and the J gene lost 3 bases, with 14 bases spanning the gap. This CDR3 is built from 15 residues. Germline CDR1 and CDR2: SGHNT and YYREEE (reference sequence). The CDR3: CASSFWGGGDYGYTF. Written as DNA, the CDR3 is TGTGCCAGCAGCTTCTGGGGGGGAGGCGACTATGGCTACACCTTC.

The chain has TRBV2 and TRBJ1-4; 8 bases are shared with TRBD1. Trimming removed 8 bases from V and 8 bases from J; junction bases left unmatched: 13. This CDR3 has 15 amino acids. In germline, CDR1 is SNHLY, CDR2 FYNNEI. The CDR3 spells CASLPSGTGGEKLFF. In DNA, the CDR3 is TGTGCCAGCCTTCCTTCCGGGACAGGAGGCGAAAAACTGTTTTTT.

In regard to this clone: Other nucleotide sequences from this sample produce the same CDR3. CDR3 in DNA: TGCAGCGTTGCAGGGTCCTACGAGCAGTACTTC. Translating gives CSVAGSYEQYF. V usage is TRBV29-1 and J usage is TRBJ2-7, with D possibly TRBD1 on 5 matching bases. CDR3 length: 11 residues. V gave up 4 bases and J gave up 1 base, with 5 bases separating them. The germline V gene encodes CDR1 SQVTM and CDR2 ANQGSEA.

The rearrangement uses TRBV28 and TRBJ2-3; TRBD2 matches at 10 bases. Germline lookup yields CDR1 MDHEN and CDR2 SYDVKM. Trimming cost V 5 bases and J 6 bases; bases outside gene matches: 8. CDR3 size: 15 residues. CDR3 in amino acids: CASSLFTSGEDTQYF. The CDR3 DNA reads as TGTGCCAGCAGTCTTTTTACTAGCGGGGAGGATACGCAGTATTTT.

The rearrangement joins TRBV4-2 to TRBJ2-6; TRBD1 aligns across 7 bases. The CDR3 contains 15 residues. V was pared by 8 bases and J by 4 bases, with 8 bases of the junction left unmatched. CDR1 is LGHNA and CDR2 is YNFKEQ in the germline V gene. The CDR3 DNA is TGTGCCAGCCAGCTAACAGGGGTCGGGGCCAACGTCCTGACTTTC. It specifies CASQLTGVGANVLTF.

J is TRBJ2-1 and V is TRBV5-6; D remains unclear. Germline-derived CDR1 and CDR2 are SGHDT and YYEEEE. The CDR3 contains 13 residues. The germline V and J ends were trimmed by 5 bases and 10 bases, with 16 bases remaining between them. CDR3 loop: CASRFGSPGEQFF. CDR3 bases: TGTGCCAGCAGATTTGGGTCCCCAGGAGAGCAGTTCTTC. Supplemented by reference TRBV5-6 and TRBJ2-1, the full variable domain reads DAGVTQSPTHLIKTRGQQVTLRCSPKSGHDTVSWYQQALGQGPQFIFQYYEEEERQRGNFPDRFSGHQFPNYSSELNVNALLLGDSALYLCASRFGSPGEQFFGPGTRLTVL.

This chain joins TRBV13 and TRBJ2-1; D is possibly TRBD2 (5 bases). V was cut by 5 bases and J by 0 bases, with 11 bases left in between. Germline V gene lookup returns CDR1 PRHDT and CDR2 FYEKMQ (reference sequence). The CDR3 has 15 amino acids. The CDR3 coding sequence is TGTGCCAGCAGCCGAGAAAGCGGCTCCTACAATGAGCAGTTCTTC. Protein product: CASSRESGSYNEQFF.

This CDR3 reads CASSLDRISGGLVDTQYF. For the CDR3, the DNA is TGTGCCAGCAGCTTAGATAGAATTAGCGGGGGGCTCGTAGATACGCAGTATTTT. V usage is TRBV11-2 and J usage is TRBJ2-3; 10 nucleotides agree with TRBD2. Germline CDR1 is SGHAT and CDR2 is FQNNGV. This CDR3 spans 18 amino acids. The V and J ends lost 0 bases and 5 bases, in that order; junction bases with no gene match: 11.